These 20 T cell receptor beta chains came from one sample sequenced in a study of beta chain features in type 1 diabetes (dated by TCRdb to 2016 to 2019). What the study reported, not specific to this receptor: Type 1 diabetes patients showed a moderate but significant shortening of TCRB CDR3 length in all four CD4+ subsets.

Libraries came from the immunoSEQ multiplex PCR assay. The entire amount of isolated RNA was reverse transcribed using the High Capacity cDNA Reverse Transcription Kit, so the sequenced TCRB transcripts were expressed ones. The clones in this table, taken by TCRdb from immuneACCESS, are in-frame only. Not every clone is retained; where verified, under half of the shortfall comes from an unresolved V gene, and the cause of the rest is unknown. The sample yields hundreds of thousands of clones; over 12% were counted once. Around 0.04% of the sample comes from the top ten. These receptors' targets are unknown. The sequenced sample consisted of naive CD4+ T cells from blood. The sample's cell subset or site label, decoded: true naive CD4+ T cells. These receptors all come from a man between 18 and 29 years old with type 1 diabetes.

Written as DNA, the CDR3 is TGTGCCAGCAGCCAAGATGTCGGGGTTAAGGCAGATACGCAGTATTTT. Translated: CASSQDVGVKADTQYF. The chain recombines TRBV4-2 with TRBJ2-3, with D perhaps matching TRBD2 (5 bases). Deletions cut 0 bases from V and 4 bases from J, with 14 bases between. This CDR3 has 16 amino acids. Germline CDR1 is LGHNA and CDR2 is YNFKEQ.

This clone has just a few counts. The rearrangement uses TRBV7-6 and TRBJ2-5; no clear D gene. Germline lookup yields CDR1 SGHVS and CDR2 FNYEAQ. V was cut by 5 bases and J by 6 bases, with 10 bases left in between. The CDR3 is 12 amino acids. CDR3 in DNA: TGTGCCAGCAGCCGAGGTACGCAGACCCAGTACTTC. Its translation: CASSRGTQTQYF.

The V call is TRBV2, the J call TRBJ2-2; 7 nucleotides agree with TRBD1. V shed 6 bases and J 0 bases; nucleotides not matched to a gene: 1. Germline-derived CDR1 and CDR2 are SNHLY and FYNNEI. The length of the CDR3 is 14 residues. CDR3 DNA sequence: TGTGCCAGCAGAGGACAGGCGAACACCGGGGAGCTGTTTTTT. Translating it yields CASRGQANTGELFF. Using reference TRBV2 and TRBJ2-2 for the parts outside the CDR3, the full variable domain is EPEVTQTPSHQVTQMGQEVILRCVPISNHLYFYWYRQILGQKVEFLVSFYNNEISEKSEIFDDQFSVERPDGSNFTLKIRSTKLEDSAMYFCASRGQANTGELFFGEGSRLTVL.

The table lists this clone with a few counts. This chain joins TRBV18 and TRBJ1-5; the match to TRBD1 covers 7 bases. With V trimmed by 3 bases and J by 2 bases, 4 bases remained unmatched. CDR1 is KGHSH, CDR2 LQKENI, per germline. The CDR3 loop spans 15 amino acids. In DNA, the CDR3 is TGTGCCAGCTCACCGACAGGGTTAGGCAATCAGCCCCAGCATTTT. Amino acid sequence: CASSPTGLGNQPQHF.

V and J are TRBV9 and TRBJ2-6; no clear D. CDR3 length equals 15 residues. V was trimmed by 4 bases and J by 4 bases, leaving 12 bases between them. In germline, CDR1 is SGDLS, CDR2 YYNGEE. The DNA of the CDR3 is TGTGCCAGCAGCAAGATCACTCACGGGGCCAACGTCCTGACTTTC. It specifies CASSKITHGANVLTF.

The chain combines TRBV4-3 with TRBJ2-1; TRBD1 might be the D (6 bases). This CDR3 has 15 amino acids. The germline CDR1 and CDR2 sequences are LGHNA and YSLEER. Trimming cost V 1 base and J 4 bases, with 11 bases left between them. The DNA for the CDR3 is TGCGCCAGCAGCCAAGCAGGGGCACTATACAATGAGCAGTTCTTC. Translating gives CASSQAGALYNEQFF.

This clone showed up just a few times. This rearrangement joins TRBV30 to TRBJ2-1; D ambiguous. This CDR3 is 15 amino acids long. CDR1 and CDR2 (germline): GTSNPN, SVGIG (reference sequence). Trimming took 0 bases from V and 3 from J, leaving 12 bases between them. In nucleotides, the CDR3 is TGTGCCTGGAGTGTACGCTTATTGGTCTACAATGAGCAGTTCTTC. This codes for CAWSVRLLVYNEQFF.

The V gene is TRBV30, the J gene TRBJ2-4; no clear D. The germline V gene has CDR1 GTSNPN and CDR2 SVGIG (reference sequence). V lost 7 bases, J lost 7 bases, and 11 bases lay in between. This CDR3 is built from 11 residues. The CDR3 here is CASWTRNIQYF. The CDR3 region has the DNA TGTGCCTCTTGGACGAGGAACATTCAGTACTTC. The whole variable domain, filled in from reference TRBV30 and TRBJ2-4, reads SQTIHQWPATLVQPVGSPLSLECTVEGTSNPNLYWYRQAAGRGLQLLFYSVGIGQISSEVPQNLSASRPQDRQFILSSKKLLLSDSGFYLCASWTRNIQYFGAGTRLSVL.

This sequence joins TRBV11-2 and TRBJ1-6; 11 nucleotides line up with TRBD1. Trimming at V came to 1 base and at J to 10 bases, leaving 3 bases not matched to a gene. CDR1 and CDR2 (germline): SGHAT, FQNNGV. CDR3 length: 15 amino acids. The CDR3: CASSLGDRGGSPLHF. CDR3 bases: TGTGCCAGCAGCTTAGGGGACAGGGGGGGATCACCCCTCCACTTT.

Comments on this clone: Additional DNA sequences in this sample encode the identical CDR3. This chain connects TRBV29-1 to TRBJ1-1; tentatively, D is TRBD1 (5 bases). The length of the CDR3 is 12 residues. Per the germline V gene, CDR1 is SQVTM and CDR2 is ANQGSEA. Trimming took off 4 bases at V and 1 base at J, with 7 bases between the two ends. CDR3 in amino acids: CSVAQGNTEAFF. For the CDR3, the DNA is TGCAGCGTTGCTCAGGGGAACACTGAAGCTTTCTTT.

This clone has a handful of counts. The chain has TRBV4-3 and TRBJ2-7; D is perhaps TRBD1 or TRBD2 (5 bases each). The germline V gene has CDR1 LGHNA and CDR2 YSLEER. The V and J ends lost 2 bases and 1 base respectively, with 15 bases between them. This CDR3 has 16 amino acids. The CDR3: CASSQNPGARSYEQYF. For the CDR3, the DNA is TGCGCCAGCAGCCAAAACCCCGGGGCTAGGTCCTACGAGCAGTACTTC.

The chain carries TRBV4-2 and TRBJ1-2; D remains ambiguous. Germline V gene sequence: CDR1 LGHNA, CDR2 YNFKEQ. CDR3 length equals 15 residues. Trimming shortened V by 0 bases and J by 4 bases, and 12 bases separated the two germline ends. The CDR3 region has the DNA TGTGCCAGCAGCCAAGATAGCCAGGTCGGCTATGGCTACACCTTC. Protein sequence: CASSQDSQVGYGYTF.

The chain is built from TRBV10-3 and TRBJ2-7; TRBD2 is a possible D gene (5 bases). V was clipped by 4 bases and J by 1 base, with 8 bases between them. CDR3 length: 13 amino acids. Germline CDR1 ENHRY, CDR2 SYGVKD. Here the CDR3 reads CAISAGKSYEQYF. The CDR3 region has the DNA TGTGCCATCAGTGCGGGGAAGTCCTACGAGCAGTACTTC.

The V call is TRBV7-9, the J call TRBJ1-2; 8 nucleotides match TRBD1. CDR3 length: 12 amino acids. Germline V gene sequence: CDR1 SEHNR, CDR2 FQNEAQ (reference sequence). V lost 5 bases and J lost 7; bases outside the gene matches: 3. The CDR3 reads CASSPTGGGYTF. The DNA for the CDR3 is TGTGCCAGCAGCCCTACAGGGGGTGGCTACACCTTC. The full variable domain, rest sourced from reference TRBV7-9 and TRBJ1-2, is DTGVSQNPRHKITKRGQNVTFRCDPISEHNRLYWYRQTLGQGPEFLTYFQNEAQLEKSRLLSDRFSAERPKGSFSTLEIQRTEQGDSAMYLCASSPTGGGYTFGSGTRLTVV.

The sample holds one count of this clone. V and J are TRBV9 and TRBJ2-2; D is tentatively TRBD1 or TRBD2 (5 bases each). CDR3 length: 15 amino acids. CDR1 SGDLS and CDR2 YYNGEE come from the germline V gene. Trimming shortened V by 1 base and J by 1 base, and 8 bases separated the two germline ends. In nucleotides, the CDR3 is TGTGCCAGCAGCGTACGTGGGGGGAACACCGGGGAGCTGTTTTTT. Its protein is CASSVRGGNTGELFF.

This clone was detected a few times. The chain is built from TRBV20-1 and TRBJ2-7, with D possibly matching TRBD1 (5 bases). The CDR3 runs to 11 residues. Germline assignment: CDR1 DFQATT and CDR2 SNEGSKA (reference sequence). V gave up 8 bases and J gave up 0 bases, with 8 bases separating them. CDR3 DNA: TGCAGTCCCAGGGTCTCCTACGAGCAGTACTTC. This encodes CSPRVSYEQYF.

J is TRBJ2-1 and V is TRBV7-3, with D maybe TRBD2 (5 bases). V lost 5 bases to trimming and J lost 7 bases, with 15 bases between them. The CDR3 is 14 amino acids. Germline CDR1 reads SGHTA; CDR2 reads FQGTGA. The CDR3 loop is CASSPYGLPNEQFF. The CDR3 DNA sequence: TGTGCCAGCAGCCCCTACGGACTTCCGAATGAGCAGTTCTTC. Full variable domain (rest looked up from reference TRBV7-3 and TRBJ2-1): GAGVSQTPSNKVTEKGKYVELRCDPISGHTALYWYRQSLGQGPEFLIYFQGTGAADDSGLPNDRFFAVRPEGSVSTLKIQRTERGDSAVYLCASSPYGLPNEQFFGPGTRLTVL.

For this clone: Other DNA variants within this sample encode the same CDR3. This rearrangement joins TRBV9 to TRBJ2-3; 10 nucleotides match TRBD1. V trimming: 4 bases; J trimming: 1 base; junction bases outside the gene matches: 3. The CDR3 covers 15 residues. The germline V gene has CDR1 SGDLS and CDR2 YYNGEE. The CDR3 sequence: CASSLGTGGTDTQYF. DNA of the CDR3: TGTGCCAGCAGCCTAGGGACAGGGGGCACAGATACGCAGTATTTT.

The gene calls are TRBV11-2 and TRBJ1-1; the D is unclear. The CDR3 spans 12 residues. Trimming shortened V by 5 bases and J by 11 bases, and 15 bases separated the two germline ends. The germline gives CDR1 SGHAT, CDR2 FQNNGV. The CDR3 here is CASSADRRGAFF. The DNA for the CDR3 is TGTGCCAGCAGCGCGGACCGTCGAGGGGCTTTCTTT.

This clone was counted between two and nine times. CDR3 amino acids: CASSLGFYEQFF. The CDR3 nucleotides read TGCGCCAGCAGCTTGGGGTTTTATGAGCAGTTCTTC. V gene TRBV5-1 combines with J gene TRBJ2-1; no firm D call. This CDR3 has 12 residues. CDR1 and CDR2 from the germline V gene are SGHRS and YFSETQ. With 0 bases removed from V and 8 bases from J, the gap between germline ends came to 6 bases.